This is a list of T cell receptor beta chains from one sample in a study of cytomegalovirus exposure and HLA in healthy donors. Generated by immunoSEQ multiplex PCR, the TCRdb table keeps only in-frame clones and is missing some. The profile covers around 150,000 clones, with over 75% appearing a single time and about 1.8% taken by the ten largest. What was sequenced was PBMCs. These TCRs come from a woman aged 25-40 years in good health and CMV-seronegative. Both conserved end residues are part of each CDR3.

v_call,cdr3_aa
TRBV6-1,CASSLKDTQYF
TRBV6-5,CASSQTGNYGYTF
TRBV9,CASSPLGAGSTYEQYF
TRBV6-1,CASSEALRRGGVYEQYF
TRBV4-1,CASSSQEGDSTDTQYF
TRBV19,CASSIWQQETQYF
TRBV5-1,CASSSAVGTDTQYF
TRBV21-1,CASSKDNEQYF
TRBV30,CAWTMTGVNQPQHF
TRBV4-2,CASSQAGGSSYNEQFF
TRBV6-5,CASSYGGRVANTEAFF